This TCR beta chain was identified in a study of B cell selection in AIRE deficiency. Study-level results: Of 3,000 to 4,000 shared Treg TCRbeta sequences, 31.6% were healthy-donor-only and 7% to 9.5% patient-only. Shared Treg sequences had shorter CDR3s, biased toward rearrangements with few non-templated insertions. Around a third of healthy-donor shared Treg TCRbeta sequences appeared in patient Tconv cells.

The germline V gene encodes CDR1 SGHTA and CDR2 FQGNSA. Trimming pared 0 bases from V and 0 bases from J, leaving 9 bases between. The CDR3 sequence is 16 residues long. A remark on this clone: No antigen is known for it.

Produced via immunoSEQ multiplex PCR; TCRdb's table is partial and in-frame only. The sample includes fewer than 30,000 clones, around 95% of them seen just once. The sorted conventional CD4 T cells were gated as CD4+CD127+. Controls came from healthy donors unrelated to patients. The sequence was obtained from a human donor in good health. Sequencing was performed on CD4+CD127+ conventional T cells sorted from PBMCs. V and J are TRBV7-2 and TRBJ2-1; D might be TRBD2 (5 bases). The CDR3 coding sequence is TGTGCCAGCAGCTTAGCGGGAGACTTCTCCTACAATGAGCAGTTCTTC. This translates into CASSLAGDFSYNEQFF.